These T cell receptor beta chains were read from a single sample in a study of CD8+ T cells in alopecia areata. The protocol was immunoSEQ multiplex PCR, while the TCRdb copy is restricted to in-frame clones and leaves out a portion. The sample comprises about 150,000 clones, approximately 45% of which are singletons, and roughly 7.5% rests with the top ten. Sequenced sample: CD4+ T cells sorted from blood. The receptors come from a human donor with alopecia areata. Both conserved end residues are part of each CDR3. The order of the fields is J gene, V gene, clone size, D gene, CDR3 protein. A D gene is named only where the DNA matches it firmly. Size tells how often a clone was seen (once, few, many) or the class of an expanded clone, and some rows leave it out.

>TRBJ1-2|TRBV4-1|.|TRBD1
CASSQLTGIGYGYTF
>TRBJ2-4|TRBV5-1|few|.
CASSFTRGSKNIQYF
>TRBJ1-2|TRBV7-9|.|.
CASSPGTSRDIGGYTF
>TRBJ2-7|TRBV18|.|.
CASSPPPLVHEQYF
>TRBJ2-3|TRBV29-1|.|TRBD2
CSVSGGGRYGDTQYF
>TRBJ1-2|TRBV6-5|.|TRBD1
CASSPQGDYGYTF
>TRBJ2-1|TRBV5-1|few|TRBD2
CASSQLAGVGNEQFF
>TRBJ2-2|TRBV5-1|few|.
CASSLVLLSRNTGELFF
>TRBJ2-1|TRBV25-1|.|TRBD2
CASSALAGTLINEQFF
>TRBJ2-4|TRBV7-9|.|TRBD1
CASSTRTGVGNIQYF
>TRBJ2-2|TRBV5-6|.|.
CASSLGPGRNTGELFF
>TRBJ2-1|TRBV19|.|.
CASSPQRWSEQFF
>TRBJ2-3|TRBV27|few|TRBD1
CASSLSPQGNVHTQYF
>TRBJ2-1|TRBV29-1|few|TRBD2
CSVVGGSSYNEQFF
>TRBJ2-5|TRBV30|.|.
CAWSATGQETQYF
>TRBJ2-5|TRBV28|.|.
CASSFFGPSRETQYF
>TRBJ2-1|TRBV29-1|few|TRBD2
CSVEGRLAAYNEQFF